This paragraph reports one TCR beta chain. This specimen belongs to a study of blood T cell repertoires in COVID-19. Turning to the study itself: The origin of the acute and convalescent COVID-19 samples was the United States, Italy and Spain. T cells, B-cell-depleted T cells, or PBMCs supplied cDNA or gDNA.

CDR1 MRHNA and CDR2 SNTAGT come from the germline V gene. V shed 2 bases, J shed 5 bases, and the junction held 8 bases outside the gene matches. The CDR3 is made up of 16 amino acids. How the authors handled the data: For nucleated cells, counts were estimated from reference gene primer amplification. The protocol was immunoSEQ multiplex PCR, while the TCRdb copy is restricted to in-frame clones and leaves out a portion. The V and J calls and clone size were taken over from that table, and D and trimming were inferred from the DNA. The table has hundreds of thousands of clones, more than 75% seen once.

Sequenced input: peripheral blood. The chain recombines TRBV6-4 with TRBJ2-2, with 7 bases lining up with TRBD2. The TCR comes from a man in his sixties or seventies with acute or convalescent COVID-19. The CDR3 DNA follows: TGTGCCAGCAGTGACACCGGGACTATACCGACCGGGGAGCTGTTTTTT. Protein product: CASSDTGTIPTGELFF.